Shown below are 27 T cell receptor beta chains from a single sample sequenced in a study of breast tumors, draining lymph nodes, adjacent tissues. TCRdb recomputed calls from the multiplex PCR reads with MiXCR, one row per CDR3 protein. The sample consists of about 21,000 distinct CDR3 sequences, about 38% of them appearing once. Sequenced material: breast tumor tissue. Source of these receptors: a female donor with breast cancer. Some clones in this sample may be carry-over from other donors' samples.

Concerning this clonotype: One end of the junction fails to match germline, which may point to a read error. V and J are TRBV9 and TRBJ2-7; TRBD2 is a possible D gene (5 bases). The CDR3 extends over 12 amino acids. CDR1 and CDR2 (germline): SGDLS, YYNGEE. The CDR3 protein is CASSVGKEDQTF. The CDR3 DNA follows: TGTGCCAGCAGCGTAGGTAAGGAGGACCAGACCTTC.

With respect to this clonotype: Just one base apart from a much larger clone, this may be a read error. J is TRBJ2-7 and V is TRBV11-3; tentatively, D is TRBD2 (5 bases). CDR3 length equals 13 residues. CDR1 and CDR2 from the germline V gene are SGHNT and YENEEA. V lost 5 bases, J lost 6 bases, and 14 bases lay in between. The CDR3 loop reads CASSPGIEAEQYF. Written as DNA, the CDR3 is TGTGCCAGCAGCCCCGGGATAGAGGCCGAGCAGTACTTC. Filled out from reference TRBV11-3 and TRBJ2-7, the complete variable domain reads EAGVVQSPRYKIIEKKQPVAFWCNPISGHNTLYWYLQNLGQGPELLIRYENEEAVDDSQLPKDRFSAERLKGVDSTLKIQPAELGDSAVYLCASSPGIEAEQYFGPGTRLTVT.

The chain is built from TRBV7-9 and TRBJ2-3; 8 nucleotides agree with TRBD2. The CDR3 extends over 15 amino acids. CDR1 and CDR2 (germline): SEHNR, FQNEAQ (reference sequence). V gave up 4 bases and J gave up 1 base; unmatched junction bases: 4. CDR3 loop: CASSYPGLGTDTQYF. Written as DNA, the CDR3 is TGTGCCAGCAGCTATCCGGGACTAGGCACAGATACGCAGTATTTT.

Ten or more counts support this clonotype. The rearrangement uses TRBV11-2 and TRBJ2-7; tentatively, D is TRBD1 (6 bases). The CDR3 consists of 12 residues. Germline CDR1 is SGHAT and CDR2 is FQNNGV. Trimming left V 5 bases short and J 6 bases short, with 11 bases between. The CDR3 region has the DNA TGTGCCAGCAGCCTGGGGGCGGGCGAGCAGTACTTC. Translated, it gives CASSLGAGEQYF.

About this clonotype itself: The junction does not match germline at one end; this may be a read error. This chain connects TRBV11-3 to TRBJ2-3; 10 nucleotides line up with TRBD2. Germline-derived CDR1 and CDR2 are SGHNT and YENEEA. The CDR3 runs 18 residues. The DNA for the CDR3 is TGCGCCAGCAGCCAAAGGCTAGCGGGAGAATGGAGCACAGATACGCAGTATTTT. Residues: CASSQRLAGEWSTDTQYF.

This clonotype was found a few times. The chain couples TRBV20-1 to TRBJ2-7; 8 positions agree with TRBD2. CDR1 DFQATT and CDR2 SNEGSKA come from the germline V gene (reference sequence). The CDR3 consists of 13 residues. V dropped 3 bases and J dropped 4; count of bases not matched to a gene: 5. The CDR3 sequence: CSASLVAGYEQYF. The CDR3, as DNA: TGCAGTGCTAGTTTAGTAGCGGGGTACGAGCAGTACTTC.

This clonotype was counted between two and nine times. The chain is built from TRBV2 and TRBJ1-3; 9 positions match TRBD1. The CDR3 spans 15 residues. The germline gives CDR1 SNHLY, CDR2 FYNNEI. With 6 bases clipped from V and 2 bases from J, the junction kept 5 bases outside the gene matches. The CDR3 coding sequence is TGTGCCAGCAGAGGACAGGGGTTCACTGGAAACACCATATATTTT. Its translation: CASRGQGFTGNTIYF.

This clonotype was seen many times. The chain is built from TRBV10-3 and TRBJ1-6; 8 bases are a match to TRBD1. CDR1 is ENHRY, CDR2 SYGVKD, per germline. The V segment lost 3 bases and the J segment 7 bases; nucleotides outside the gene matches: 2. This CDR3 contains 14 residues. CDR3 in amino acids: CAISDDRGNSPLHF. CDR3 bases: TGTGCCATCAGTGATGACAGGGGAAATTCACCCCTCCACTTT.

The chain has TRBV4-2 and TRBJ2-7; TRBD2 aligns across 11 bases. CDR1 is LGHNA and CDR2 is YNFKEQ in the germline V gene. This CDR3 has 16 residues. J gave up 3 bases and V 0 bases, and 4 bases lay outside the gene matches. Here the CDR3 reads CASSQELAGDFYEQYF. Written as DNA, the CDR3 is TGTGCCAGCAGCCAAGAACTAGCGGGAGATTTCTACGAGCAGTACTTC.

The V gene is TRBV20-1, the J gene TRBJ2-1; TRBD2 matches 11 bases. CDR1 is DFQATT and CDR2 is SNEGSKA in the germline V gene (reference sequence). With 1 base clipped from V and 4 bases from J, the junction kept 6 bases outside the gene matches. This CDR3 contains 16 residues. In DNA, the CDR3 is TGCAGTGCTAGAGTTCGCGTAGCGGGAGGGTACAATGAGCAGTTCTTC. It translates to CSARVRVAGGYNEQFF.

The J gene is TRBJ1-5, the V gene TRBV6-6; 7 nucleotides align to TRBD1. CDR3 length: 17 amino acids. Germline V gene sequence: CDR1 MNHNY, CDR2 SVGAGI (reference sequence). V lost 6 bases and J lost 3; bases outside the gene matches: 14. CDR3 region: CASSSKTGTAFNQPQHF. CDR3 in DNA: TGTGCCAGCAGCTCTAAAACCGGGACAGCGTTCAATCAGCCCCAGCATTTT.

This clonotype appeared many times. The J gene is TRBJ2-3, the V gene TRBV4-1; either TRBD1 or TRBD2 may fit D (6 bases each). CDR3 length equals 16 residues. Germline V gene lookup returns CDR1 MGHRA and CDR2 YSYEKL. Trimming shortened V by 1 base and J by 6 bases, and 17 bases separated the two germline ends. The CDR3 is CASSQGATGAKDTQYF. As DNA, the CDR3 is TGCGCCAGCAGCCAAGGTGCGACGGGGGCAAAGGATACGCAGTATTTT.

This clonotype was seen many times. CDR3 sequence (DNA): TGTGCCAGCAGCCAGCACCGACAGGGAAACCTTCGAGGCTACACCTTC. It translates to CASSQHRQGNLRGYTF. This chain joins TRBV14 and TRBJ1-2; 7 bases fit TRBD1. The germline V gene encodes CDR1 SGHDN and CDR2 FVKESK. CDR3 length equals 16 residues. V was pared by 3 bases and J by 8 bases, with 15 bases of the junction left unmatched. The complete variable domain, with remaining parts taken from reference TRBV14 and TRBJ1-2, reads EAGVTQFPSHSVIEKGQTVTLRCDPISGHDNLYWYRRVMGKEIKFLLHFVKESKQDESGMPNNRFLAERTGGTYSTLKVQPAELEDSGVYFCASSQHRQGNLRGYTFGSGTRLTVV.

This clonotype occurred many times. Relative to the germline gene, one junction end is altered; a read error may explain this. The J gene is TRBJ1-2, the V gene TRBV7-2, with D possibly being TRBD1 (5 bases). Germline CDR1 and CDR2: SGHTA and FQGNSA. This CDR3 is built from 15 residues. CDR3 protein: CASSLGGVQYYGYPF. The CDR3 coding sequence is TGTGCCAGCAGCTTAGGGGGCGTCCAATACTATGGCTACCCCTTC.

This clonotype was detected many times. This chain joins TRBV24-1 and TRBJ2-1; 11 bases are a match to TRBD2. The germline gives CDR1 KGHDR, CDR2 SFDVKD. This CDR3 has 18 amino acids. Losses at the gene ends were 3 bases for V and 5 bases for J; bases not matched to a gene: 11. As DNA, the CDR3 is TGTGCCACCAGTGATCCCGGGACTAGCGGAGGACTAAACAATGAGCAGTTCTTC. It is translated as CATSDPGTSGGLNNEQFF.

The rearrangement links TRBV7-6 to TRBJ2-3; 8 positions agree with TRBD2. From germline, CDR1 is SGHVS and CDR2 FNYEAQ. Losses at the gene ends were 6 bases for V and 6 bases for J; bases not matched to a gene: 14. The CDR3 has 16 residues. CDR3 protein: CASRLGVAGGDDTQYF. The CDR3 DNA follows: TGTGCCAGCAGACTGGGGGTTGCGGGAGGAGACGATACGCAGTATTTT.

This rearrangement joins TRBV29-1 to TRBJ1-5, with TRBD1 matching 9 bases. Per germline, CDR1 SQVTM and CDR2 ANQGSEA. V was pared by 5 bases and J by 2 bases, with 4 bases of the junction left unmatched. The CDR3 has 14 amino acids. The CDR3: CSVRDRDGNQPQHF. The CDR3 DNA follows: TGCAGCGTTAGGGACAGGGACGGCAATCAGCCCCAGCATTTT.

This clonotype was seen at least ten times. The chain uses TRBV20-1 and TRBJ1-5; D gene ambiguous. Trimming pared 0 bases from V and 2 bases from J, leaving 17 bases between. This CDR3 region has 17 residues. The V gene's germline CDR1 is DFQATT and CDR2 SNEGSKA (reference sequence). CDR3 region: CSARDTRNPGGNQPQHF. DNA of the CDR3: TGCAGTGCTAGAGATACGAGGAATCCCGGCGGCAATCAGCCCCAGCATTTT.

This clonotype was seen many times. The V gene is TRBV11-2, the J gene TRBJ2-4; D is undetermined. Trimming removed 1 base at V and 5 bases at J, with 9 bases between. The germline V gene encodes CDR1 SGHAT and CDR2 FQNNGV. This CDR3 spans 14 amino acids. CDR3 DNA sequence: TGTGCCAGCAGCTTAGCCCCTATTCAAAACATTCAGTACTTC. It codes for CASSLAPIQNIQYF.

This clonotype was counted a few times. The CDR3 coding sequence is TGTGCCAGCAGTCAGGGGGGGGACGGGGCCAATAGCAATCAGCCCCAGCATTTT. Its protein product is CASSQGGDGANSNQPQHF. This chain uses TRBV6-5 with TRBJ1-5, with 7 bases matching TRBD1. The CDR3 is made up of 18 amino acids. The V gene end was trimmed by 5 bases and the J gene end by 0 bases; junction bases not matched to a gene: 13. CDR1 is MNHEY, CDR2 SVGAGI, per germline.

About this clonotype: A junction end diverges from the germline sequence, so it may reflect a read error. The chain combines TRBV29-1 with TRBJ2-1; 12 bases align to TRBD1. CDR3 length equals 13 residues. CDR1 and CDR2 (germline): SQVTM, ANQGSEA. CDR3 nucleotide sequence: TGCGGCGTTGACGCCGGGACAGGGGGCGAGCAGTTCTTC. It translates to CGVDAGTGGEQFF.

The chain has TRBV7-2 and TRBJ2-3, with D perhaps TRBD2 (6 bases). Germline assignment: CDR1 SGHTA and CDR2 FQGNSA. V lost 4 bases, J lost 4 bases, and 15 bases lay in between. This CDR3 has 15 amino acids. CDR3 protein: CASSSYRGGADTQYF. The CDR3 DNA reads as TGTGCCAGCAGCTCGTATCGGGGAGGAGCAGATACGCAGTATTTT.

This clonotype was seen repeatedly, ten times or more. This sequence joins TRBV2 and TRBJ1-6; D is undetermined. Germline values: CDR1 SNHLY, CDR2 FYNNEI. The V gene lost 6 bases and the J gene lost 8 bases, with 14 bases spanning the gap. The CDR3 has 14 amino acids. The CDR3 region has the DNA TGTGCCAGCAGAGACCTCTTCGGGGATTCACCCCTCCACTTT. Its translation: CASRDLFGDSPLHF.

The rearrangement joins TRBV2 to TRBJ2-2, with 12 bases fitting TRBD2. CDR3 length: 17 residues. CDR1 SNHLY and CDR2 FYNNEI come from the germline V gene. J was trimmed by 9 bases and V by 2 bases; bases with no gene match: 10. This CDR3 is CASSEFLAGGPNRELFF. DNA for the CDR3: TGTGCCAGCAGTGAATTTCTAGCGGGGGGGCCAAACCGGGAGCTGTTTTTT.

The V gene is TRBV7-9, the J gene TRBJ2-7; D is perhaps TRBD2 (5 bases). This CDR3 spans 12 amino acids. Looked up from germline, CDR1 is SEHNR and CDR2 is FQNEAQ (reference sequence). Trimming left V 5 bases short and J 7 bases short, with 12 bases between. The CDR3 reads CASSPPRGEQYF. The DNA for the CDR3 is TGTGCCAGCAGCCCTCCCCGGGGAGAGCAGTACTTC.

This clonotype was detected ten times or more. The V and J genes are TRBV20-1 and TRBJ2-1, with 7 bases identical to TRBD2. Germline CDR1 is DFQATT and CDR2 is SNEGSKA (reference sequence). Losses at the gene ends were 0 bases for V and 5 bases for J; bases not matched to a gene: 4. The CDR3 length is 14 residues. For the CDR3, the DNA is TGCAGTGCTAGAGAACCGGGAGGTCACAATGAGCAGTTCTTC. As protein: CSAREPGGHNEQFF.

This rearrangement joins TRBV5-1 to TRBJ2-7; D possibly matches TRBD1 or TRBD2 (5 bases each). Per the germline V gene, CDR1 is SGHRS and CDR2 is YFSETQ. V was trimmed by 7 bases and J by 5 bases, leaving 22 bases between them. CDR3 length: 15 residues. In DNA form, the CDR3 reads TGCGCCAGCGGTCCGGCACTATCAGGGAGTGACGAGCAGTACTTC. It yields the protein CASGPALSGSDEQYF.